A single sample is the source of the 22 T cell receptor beta chains below, sequenced in a study of blood T cell repertoires in COVID-19. Sequencing used immunoSEQ multiplex PCR; TCRdb keeps in-frame clones, though not all of them. There are some 120,000 clones in the sample; just under 85% occur only once, and about a sixth lies in the top ten. The sample comprised peripheral blood. These receptors all come from a woman aged 45-59 years with acute or convalescent COVID-19.

This clone was observed once. The chain recombines TRBV9 with TRBJ1-5; D not resolved. CDR1 and CDR2 (germline): SGDLS, YYNGEE. Trimming removed 0 bases at V and 10 bases at J, with 11 bases between. CDR3 length: 13 residues. CDR3 in amino acids: CASSVGGLGPQHF. For the CDR3, the DNA is TGTGCCAGCAGCGTAGGAGGGTTAGGTCCCCAGCATTTT.

The chain joins TRBV30 to TRBJ2-3; a possible D gene is TRBD2 (7 bases). CDR1 and CDR2 (germline): GTSNPN, SVGIG (reference sequence). V was cut by 4 bases and J by 3 bases, with 14 bases left in between. This CDR3 has 14 residues. The CDR3 nucleotides are TGTGCCTGGACTGAGGGAGGGGGAACAGATACGCAGTATTTT. Amino acid sequence: CAWTEGGGTDTQYF.

V and J are TRBV5-4 and TRBJ2-7, with D maybe TRBD1 (6 bases). This CDR3 is 14 amino acids long. The germline V gene has CDR1 SGHNT and CDR2 YYREEE (reference sequence). V gave up 6 bases and J gave up 5 bases, with 18 bases separating them. DNA of the CDR3: TGTGCCAGCACCCACAGGGATACGAGGAACGAGCAGTACTTC. This encodes CASTHRDTRNEQYF.

The rearrangement uses TRBV4-1 and TRBJ2-1; TRBD2 matches at 8 bases. The CDR3 loop spans 15 amino acids. From germline, CDR1 is MGHRA and CDR2 YSYEKL. Germline trimming cut 4 bases from V and 4 bases from J; bases unmatched to any gene: 6. CDR3 sequence: CASSLSGGLYNEQFF. In DNA form, the CDR3 reads TGCGCCAGCAGCCTCAGCGGGGGCCTTTACAATGAGCAGTTCTTC.

CDR3 sequence reads: CASRERRVNTEAFF. CDR3 DNA: TGTGCCAGCAGGGAACGACGGGTGAACACTGAAGCTTTCTTT. The chain has TRBV2 and TRBJ1-1; D gene uncertain. The CDR3 totals 14 residues. Germline V lookup: CDR1 SNHLY, CDR2 FYNNEI. Trimming removed 6 bases from V and 0 bases from J, with 11 bases in between.

This chain links TRBV14 with TRBJ2-7; 10 bases are shared with TRBD1. Trimming cost V 4 bases and J 6 bases; bases outside gene matches: 12. The length of the CDR3 is 16 residues. Germline V gene lookup returns CDR1 SGHDN and CDR2 FVKESK. The CDR3 loop is CASSLQRTGGRGEQYF. CDR3 DNA sequence: TGTGCCAGCAGCCTCCAGCGGACAGGGGGAAGAGGCGAGCAGTACTTC.

This chain links TRBV12-5 with TRBJ2-4; D might be TRBD1 (6 bases). Germline V gene lookup returns CDR1 LGHNT and CDR2 FRNRAP. The CDR3 extends over 16 amino acids. The V end was cut by 9 bases, the J end by 3 bases, with 21 bases between. The CDR3 region has the DNA TGTGCTAGCGGGGCTGGGGGCCTTCATGGCAAAAACATTCAGTACTTC. Translation gives CASGAGGLHGKNIQYF.

This chain connects TRBV19 to TRBJ1-2; 10 bases line up with TRBD1. After removal of 5 bases from V and 6 bases from J, the junction contained 9 bases not matched to a gene. The CDR3 spans 15 residues. Germline loops: CDR1 LNHDA, CDR2 SQIVND (reference sequence). The CDR3 loop is CASSVGTGASNGYTF. In DNA, the CDR3 is TGTGCCAGTAGTGTCGGGACAGGGGCTTCGAATGGCTACACCTTC.

This CDR3 is CATSRGRYTEAFF. The CDR3 region has the DNA TGTGCCACCAGCAGAGGGCGGTATACTGAAGCTTTCTTT. The rearrangement uses TRBV15 and TRBJ1-1; D not resolved. In germline, CDR1 is LNHNV, CDR2 YYDKDF (reference sequence). The CDR3 covers 13 residues. The ends were cut back, 1 base at V and 5 bases at J, with 8 bases in the middle. Using reference TRBV15 and TRBJ1-1 for the parts outside the CDR3, the full variable domain is DAMVIQNPRYQVTQFGKPVTLSCSQTLNHNVMYWYQQKSSQAPKLLFHYYDKDFNNEADTPDNFQSRRPNTSFCFLDIRSPGLGDTAMYLCATSRGRYTEAFFGQGTRLTVV.

This clone was seen a handful of times. The CDR3 coding sequence is TGTGCCAGCAGCTTGGGGTCTGAAGGACAGGGTGACTACGAGCAGTACTTC. Residues: CASSLGSEGQGDYEQYF. The rearrangement joins TRBV5-8 to TRBJ2-7, with 8 bases identical to TRBD1. CDR1 and CDR2 (germline): SGHTS, YDEGEE. The CDR3 is 17 amino acids. V trimming: 0 bases; J trimming: 3 bases; junction bases outside the gene matches: 11.

This clone turned up a few times. This rearrangement joins TRBV20-1 to TRBJ2-1; 8 bases align to TRBD2. CDR1 is DFQATT, CDR2 SNEGSKA, per germline (reference sequence). J lost 10 bases, V lost 3 bases, and 5 bases had no gene match. The CDR3 spans 12 residues. The CDR3 DNA reads as TGCAGTGCTAGTCGCAGGACTAGCGAGCAGTTCTTC. This translates into CSASRRTSEQFF.

The J gene is TRBJ2-1, the V gene TRBV6-5; D might be TRBD1 (6 bases). Trimming cost V 6 bases and J 10 bases, with 22 bases left between them. This CDR3 region has 15 residues. The germline gives CDR1 MNHEY, CDR2 SVGAGI. The CDR3 nucleotides are TGTGCCAGCAGGGTCGCAGGGGCCTCCGAGGCGGAGCAGTTCTTC. Translating it yields CASRVAGASEAEQFF.

The chain couples TRBV6-6 to TRBJ2-3, with 10 positions matching TRBD1. CDR3 length equals 16 residues. The germline gives CDR1 MNHNY, CDR2 SVGAGI (reference sequence). V lost 2 bases to trimming and J lost 3 bases; unmatched junction nucleotides: 5. In DNA form, the CDR3 reads TGTGCCAGCAGTTACCTGACAGGGGGCGCAACAGATACGCAGTATTTT. Translating it yields CASSYLTGGATDTQYF.

This sequence joins TRBV14 and TRBJ2-7, with D possibly TRBD1 on 6 matching bases. V gave up 0 bases and J gave up 2 bases, with 17 bases separating them. The V gene's germline CDR1 is SGHDN and CDR2 FVKESK. This CDR3 has 17 residues. For the CDR3, the DNA is TGTGCCAGCAGCCAAGACTTACTCCCGAAGGGGGCCTACGAGCAGTACTTC. This codes for CASSQDLLPKGAYEQYF.

This clone has a handful of counts. As DNA, the CDR3 is TGCAGCGTTGAGGAGGGGACCTCCTACGAGCAGTACTTC. Encoded protein: CSVEEGTSYEQYF. V and J are TRBV29-1 and TRBJ2-7; TRBD2 might be the D (6 bases). This CDR3 is built from 13 residues. The germline V gene encodes CDR1 SQVTM and CDR2 ANQGSEA. The V end lost 3 bases, the J end lost 0 bases, and 9 bases lay between the germline ends.

This clone appeared a single time. V usage is TRBV12-3 or TRBV12-4 and J usage is TRBJ2-7, with TRBD1 as a possible D gene (6 bases). The CDR3 contains 11 residues. With 6 bases removed from V and 5 bases from J, the gap between germline ends came to 8 bases. The CDR3 reads CASRHRDEQYF. In nucleotides, the CDR3 is TGTGCCAGCAGGCACAGGGACGAGCAGTACTTC.

The chain couples TRBV18 to TRBJ2-3; TRBD1 aligns across 9 bases. Germline values: CDR1 KGHSH, CDR2 LQKENI. CDR3 length equals 15 residues. The J segment lost 1 base and the V segment lost 5 bases, leaving 4 bases of the junction unmatched. The CDR3 protein is CASSSRQGGTDTQYF. CDR3 nucleotides: TGTGCCAGCTCATCCAGACAGGGGGGCACAGATACGCAGTATTTT.

The genes are TRBV2 and TRBJ1-3; D might be TRBD1 (5 bases). Trimming stripped 0 bases from V and 0 bases from J, with 9 bases between. The CDR3 length is 16 residues. Germline V gives CDR1 SNHLY, CDR2 FYNNEI. DNA of the CDR3: TGTGCCAGCAGTGAAGCGCGGGGGTACTCTGGAAACACCATATATTTT. This gives the protein CASSEARGYSGNTIYF.

The CDR3 sequence: CATSDRTGSTDTQYF. The CDR3 coding sequence is TGTGCCACCAGTGATAGGACAGGTAGCACAGATACGCAGTATTTT. This chain links TRBV24-1 with TRBJ2-3, with 7 bases lining up with TRBD1. Per the germline V gene, CDR1 is KGHDR and CDR2 is SFDVKD. Trimming cost V 3 bases and J 0 bases; bases outside gene matches: 2. The CDR3 runs to 15 residues.

V and J are TRBV18 and TRBJ1-4; TRBD1 aligns across 9 bases. This CDR3 has 15 amino acids. CDR1 and CDR2 (germline): KGHSH, LQKENI. V shed 2 bases, J shed 7 bases, and the junction held 5 bases outside the gene matches. CDR3 amino acids: CASSPFGTGSEKLFF. The CDR3 DNA follows: TGTGCCAGCTCACCATTCGGGACAGGGAGTGAAAAACTGTTTTTT.

This sequence joins TRBV19 and TRBJ2-1; D call uncertain. The CDR3 consists of 14 residues. In germline, CDR1 is LNHDA, CDR2 SQIVND (reference sequence). V was trimmed by 3 bases and J by 8 bases, leaving 14 bases between them. CDR3 region: CASSIYPGHDEQFF. The CDR3 DNA sequence: TGTGCCAGTAGTATTTACCCAGGTCACGATGAGCAGTTCTTC.

The chain uses TRBV7-2 and TRBJ1-5, with a weak D call TRBD1 (6 bases). V gave up 6 bases and J gave up 2 bases, with 11 bases separating them. Germline CDR1 is SGHTA and CDR2 is FQGNSA. This CDR3 comprises 14 residues. The CDR3 here is CASSISGGNQPQHF. The CDR3 coding sequence is TGTGCCAGCAGTATTTCAGGGGGCAATCAGCCCCAGCATTTT. Combining the CDR3 with reference TRBV7-2 and TRBJ1-5 gives the whole variable domain GAGVSQSPSNKVTEKGKDVELRCDPISGHTALYWYRQSLGQGLEFLIYFQGNSAPDKSGLPSDRFSAERTGGSVSTLTIQRTQQEDSAVYLCASSISGGNQPQHFGDGTRLSIL.